The T cell receptor beta chain under discussion was sequenced for a study of CD8+ T cells in alopecia areata (dated by TCRdb to about 2018). Context from the whole study: The treated patients, all with moderate-to-severe alopecia areata, were enrolled in an open-label pilot trial of oral tofacitinib given at 5 to 10 mg twice daily. Tofacitinib was administered for 6 to 18 months, and 6 months of follow-up off drug were then conducted to assess delayed response and recurrence. To study T cell clonal expansion in alopecia areata, the researchers applied high-throughput TCRbeta sequencing to both the C3H/HeJ mouse model and human patients. On the human side, TCRbeta sequencing was run on scalp tissue and on sorted CD4+ and CD8+ peripheral blood T cells from healthy controls and from alopecia areata patients with either patchy or totalis/universalis disease. Biopsies were taken from tofacitinib-treated patients at baseline and at 4 and 24 weeks of treatment, and a later scalp biopsy was taken in several of the tofacitinib-treated patients. Scalp clonality was compared across normal scalp (n=4), patchy alopecia areata scalp (n=8), and alopecia totalis/universalis scalp (n=8). RNA was obtained with the PAXgene miRNA kit for fixed scalp, the miRNeasy kit for PBMCs, and the RNeasy kit for mouse skin. TCRbeta CDR3 regions were amplified by immunoSEQ multiplex PCR with 35 Vbeta forward and 13 Jbeta reverse primers.

Of note for this clone: Its antigen remains undetermined. Base qualities were left out, and no much larger clone turns up one base away.

General study outcomes and caveats: TCR sequences shared between patients were less clear than in mice, possibly partly because of HLA diversity in the patient population. Scalp TCR repertoire analysis is complicated because resident alphabeta T cells in normal human skin are also sequenced, whereas mouse skin is dominated by gammadelta T cells. Compared with normal scalp, lesional scalp had higher clonality and more expanded CD8+ clones, particularly in alopecia totalis/universalis, a pattern that suggests antigenic drive.

As encoded in the germline V gene, CDR1 is SGHVS while CDR2 is FNYEAQ. V is shortened by 6 bases, J by 7 bases, and the region joining them spans 10 bases. The CDR3 contains 12 residues, cysteine and phenylalanine counted. Just CDR3 DNA is preserved here, 36 bases in frame from base 1. The library was generated by the immunoSEQ multiplex PCR assay. For TCR sequencing, RNA was extracted from every sample and reverse transcribed into cDNA to serve as template. SuperScript III was used for first-strand cDNA synthesis, primed with a 2:1 mix of oligo-dT and random hexamers. A synthetic immune receptor repertoire was used to gauge amplification bias, and whatever bias remained was removed computationally. For the original study's pipeline: Raw reads were preprocessed to remove errors, and CDR3 was defined by IMGT conventions from the conserved cysteine to phenylalanine. To get clonality, Shannon entropy was normalized by log2 of the number of productive unique TCRs and the result was subtracted from 1. Scalp TCRbeta sequences were cross-referenced with sorted blood CD4 and CD8 repertoires so that the CD4 or CD8 identity of scalp clones could be inferred. TCRdb holds this immuneACCESS table with in-frame rearrangements only. Some clones are missing; in checked studies, unresolved V genes explain under half, and the rest has no known cause. V and J calls and clone size are those listed in that table; D and trimming were worked out from the DNA. The sample table holds 150,000 to 200,000 clones, of which about 67% were seen once. Together, the top ten hold 9.5% to 12% of the sample.

Interpreted using the paper, the time point label stands for: baseline before oral tofacitinib. Peripheral blood and lesional scalp punch biopsies were obtained from patients with alopecia areata. PBMCs were isolated by density centrifugation and stained for CD3, CD4 and CD8, after which CD4+ and CD8+ T cells were sorted on a FACSAria. The sample was CD8+ T cells sorted from blood, taken at week 0. The source is a human donor with alopecia areata. The chain is made from TRBV7-6 and TRBJ2-1; no D segment can be confidently identified. For the CDR3, the sequence is CASSPLGNEQFF. The DNA sequence is TGTGCCAGCAGTCCTCTGGGAAATGAGCAGTTCTTC.